This is a list of T cell receptor beta chains from one sample in a study of blood T cell repertoires in COVID-19. Generated by immunoSEQ multiplex PCR, the TCRdb table keeps only in-frame clones and is missing some. This sample carries about 120,000 clones, roughly 84% of them seen once, and the ten largest clones take 1.3% to 1.5%. The material sequenced was peripheral blood. These receptors were taken from a man between 35 and 55 years old with acute or convalescent COVID-19. The CDR3 runs from the conserved cysteine through the conserved F or W. Fields, in order: J gene, clone size, D gene, V gene, CDR3 DNA, CDR3 protein. The D gene is left open where the match is weak. The listing skips clone size in some rows; elsewhere it reads once, few, many or a size class.

TRBJ2-3,-,TRBD2,TRBV28,TGTGCCAGCAGTTTCCGACTAGCGTTCAGCACAGATACGCAGTATTTT,CASSFRLAFSTDTQYF
TRBJ2-1,-,-,TRBV24-1,TGTGCCACCAGTGATGTAAGTCAGGGGGGCAATGAGCAGTTCTTC,CATSDVSQGGNEQFF
TRBJ2-1,-,-,TRBV28,TGTGCCAGCAGTTCGTTGGGGGGGGCGAATGAGCAGTTCTTC,CASSSLGGANEQFF
TRBJ1-5,-,TRBD1,TRBV20-1,TGCAGTGCTAGTATGGGACAGGGTGTCAATCAGCCCCAGCATTTT,CSASMGQGVNQPQHF
TRBJ2-1,few,-,TRBV30,TGTGCCTGGAGCATCTTGGAGGACTACAATGAGCAGTTCTTC,CAWSILEDYNEQFF
TRBJ2-1,-,-,TRBV5-1,TGCGCCAGCAGCTTCGCGGGACAGAGCAGCAATGAGCAGTTCTTC,CASSFAGQSSNEQFF
TRBJ2-3,-,-,TRBV7-9,TGTGCCAGCAGCTTAAAGGGGGGGTATGCATATACGCAGTATTTT,CASSLKGGYAYTQYF
TRBJ1-4,-,TRBD1,TRBV3-1/TRBV3-2,TGTGCCAGCAGCCAGGCCGGGACAGGAATTCTTTTT,CASSQAGTGILF
TRBJ1-4,few,TRBD1,TRBV18,TGTGCCAGCTCACCATTGGGACAGAATGAAAAACTGTTTTTT,CASSPLGQNEKLFF
TRBJ2-3,once,TRBD2,TRBV7-8,TGTGCCAGCAGCCCCCTAGCGGGGAACACAGATACGCAGTATTTT,CASSPLAGNTDTQYF
TRBJ1-2,-,TRBD1,TRBV6-2/TRBV6-3,TGTGCCAGCAGTCCCCAGGGGGGAATCTATGGCTACACCTTC,CASSPQGGIYGYTF
TRBJ2-7,-,TRBD1,TRBV6-5,TGTGCCAGCAGTAAGGGACAGAGCCGCTACGAGCAGTACTTC,CASSKGQSRYEQYF
TRBJ2-7,few,TRBD1,TRBV5-1,TGCGCCAGCAGCTTGGGGACAGGGGAAGACTACGAGCAGTACTTC,CASSLGTGEDYEQYF
TRBJ1-1,-,TRBD1,TRBV6-5,TGTGCCAGCAGATTACGGACAGGTCGGACTGAAGCTTTCTTT,CASRLRTGRTEAFF
TRBJ2-3,-,-,TRBV4-2,TGTGCCAGCAGCCAAGAGGACTGGGATACGCAGTATTTT,CASSQEDWDTQYF
TRBJ1-3,-,-,TRBV7-2,TGTGCCAGCAGCTTTCGAGCCTCTGGAAACACCATATATTTT,CASSFRASGNTIYF
TRBJ1-2,-,TRBD1,TRBV7-8,TGTGCCAGCAGCTTATACAGGGGAGTTGGCTACACCTTC,CASSLYRGVGYTF
TRBJ2-1,-,-,TRBV6-5,TGTGCCAGCAGCCGGACAGTCGGCTATGAGCAGTTCTTC,CASSRTVGYEQFF
TRBJ2-3,once,TRBD1,TRBV7-9,TGTGCCAGCAGCTTTGGACAGGGGCGCACAGATACGCAGTATTTT,CASSFGQGRTDTQYF
TRBJ1-6,few,TRBD1,TRBV27,TGTGCCAGCAGTCACGGACAGGGAGGTTCACCCCTCCACTTT,CASSHGQGGSPLHF
TRBJ1-5,-,-,TRBV6-2/TRBV6-3,TGTGCCAGCAGTTACGGCCGGGCCCCAGGGCAGCCCCAGCATTTT,CASSYGRAPGQPQHF
TRBJ2-1,-,TRBD2,TRBV11-2,TGTGCCAGCAGCTCGGGACTAGCGGGGGGTTACAATGAGCAGTTCTTC,CASSSGLAGGYNEQFF
TRBJ2-7,-,TRBD1,TRBV18,TGTGCCAGCTCACCCCCGGGACAGGGAGCCTACGAGCAGTACTTC,CASSPPGQGAYEQYF
TRBJ1-4,-,-,TRBV2,TGTGCCAGCACTCAAAGGAGGGTTAATGAAAAACTGTTTTTT,CASTQRRVNEKLFF
TRBJ2-1,-,-,TRBV7-3,TGTGCCAGCAGCTTACGGAACGGACTTAATTCCTACAATGAGCAGTTCTTC,CASSLRNGLNSYNEQFF
TRBJ2-2,-,-,TRBV18,TGTGCCAGCCGGTTACAGGGACAGAACACCGGGGAGCTGTTTTTT,CASRLQGQNTGELFF